A single sample gave rise to the 30 T cell receptor beta chains below, sequenced in a study of shared clonotypes between healthy human individuals. TCRdb's copy holds only in-frame clones and misses some; the assay was immunoSEQ multiplex PCR. The table includes fewer than 1.4 million clones, approximately 80% detected once. Material for sequencing was memory CD4+ T cells from PBMCs. Subset given: CD45RA-negative fraction. Receptors originate from a man aged 18-30 years in good health. Some clones in this sample may be carry-over from other donors' samples.

The gene calls are TRBV27 and TRBJ2-3, with 8 bases lining up with TRBD2. The CDR3 sequence is 15 residues long. V lost 1 base to trimming and J lost 5 bases; unmatched junction nucleotides: 5. The germline CDR1 and CDR2 sequences are MNHEY and SMNVEV (reference sequence). The CDR3 sequence: CASSLYLAGLDTQYF. The CDR3 nucleotides read TGTGCCAGCAGTTTATACCTAGCGGGCTTAGATACGCAGTATTTT.

Written as DNA, the CDR3 is TGTGCCAGCAGAATCGGATACAATGAGCAGTTCTTC. Translated, it gives CASRIGYNEQFF. The genes are TRBV28 and TRBJ2-1; D is unresolved. CDR1 and CDR2 (germline): MDHEN, SYDVKM. This CDR3 is built from 12 residues. The V gene lost 6 bases and the J gene lost 4 bases, with 7 bases spanning the gap. The variable domain in full, with the rest retrieved from reference TRBV28 and TRBJ2-1, is DVKVTQSSRYLVKRTGEKVFLECVQDMDHENMFWYRQDPGLGLRLIYFSYDVKMKEKGDIPEGYSVSREKKERFSLILESASTNQTSMYLCASRIGYNEQFFGPGTRLTVL.

V and J are TRBV7-9 and TRBJ2-7, with TRBD1 as a possible D gene (6 bases). CDR3 length: 17 residues. The V gene lost 4 bases and the J gene lost 3 bases, with 22 bases spanning the gap. Germline V CDR1 and CDR2: SEHNR, FQNEAQ (reference sequence). CDR3 amino acids: CASSSRSLTGKYYEQYF. Here the CDR3 DNA reads TGTGCCAGCAGCTCCCGTTCTTTGACAGGCAAGTACTACGAGCAGTACTTC.

The chain links TRBV14 to TRBJ2-1; D gene unclear. Germline V gene lookup returns CDR1 SGHDN and CDR2 FVKESK. The CDR3 spans 13 residues. The V and J ends lost 4 bases and 6 bases respectively, with 10 bases between them. The CDR3 reads CASSPQIINEQFF. DNA of the CDR3: TGTGCCAGCAGCCCACAGATAATCAATGAGCAGTTCTTC.

This chain links TRBV29-1 with TRBJ1-4; D is undetermined. Germline lookup yields CDR1 SQVTM and CDR2 ANQGSEA. The V gene lost 7 bases and the J gene lost 4 bases, with 13 bases spanning the gap. The length of the CDR3 is 13 residues. The CDR3 DNA sequence: TGCAGCGCCCTTAGCAGTCTTAATGAAAAACTGTTTTTT. Translation: CSALSSLNEKLFF. Based on the CDR3 plus reference TRBV29-1 and TRBJ1-4, the full variable domain is SAVISQKPSRDICQRGTSLTIQCQVDSQVTMMFWYRQQPGQSLTLIATANQGSEATYESGFVIDKFPISRPNLTFSTLTVSNMSPEDSSIYLCSALSSLNEKLFFGSGTQLSVL.

The chain is built from TRBV6-5 and TRBJ2-1; 9 bases map to TRBD2. With V trimmed by 2 bases and J by 7 bases, 3 bases remained unmatched. The CDR3 totals 14 residues. Germline CDR1 and CDR2: MNHEY and SVGAGI. CDR3 DNA: TGTGCCAGCAGTTACGGGACTAGCCCGAATGAGCAGTTCTTC. Residues: CASSYGTSPNEQFF.

A remark on this clone: Distinct nucleotide sequences in the sample also encode this CDR3. V is TRBV11-3 and J is TRBJ2-3; D not certain. Trimming cost V 1 base and J 2 bases, with 7 bases left between them. The CDR3 extends over 14 amino acids. Germline CDR1 and CDR2: SGHNT and YENEEA. As DNA, the CDR3 is TGTGCCAGCAGCTTAGGTGGTACCACAGATACGCAGTATTTT. Its protein is CASSLGGTTDTQYF.

This CDR3 is CASSFRTSGSTDTQYF. The CDR3 DNA follows: TGTGCCAGTAGTTTCCGGACTAGCGGGAGCACAGATACGCAGTATTTT. V is TRBV19 and J is TRBJ2-3; the match to TRBD2 covers 11 bases. J was trimmed by 0 bases and V by 5 bases; bases with no gene match: 4. This CDR3 comprises 16 residues. Germline V gene sequence: CDR1 LNHDA, CDR2 SQIVND (reference sequence).

The chain is built from TRBV28 and TRBJ2-1, with D possibly being TRBD2 (7 bases). Germline V gene data show CDR1 as MDHEN and CDR2 as SYDVKM. CDR3 size: 15 residues. With 3 bases removed from V and 8 bases from J, the gap between germline ends came to 17 bases. This chain's CDR3 is CASSFRGALRDEQFF. As DNA, the CDR3 is TGTGCCAGCAGTTTTCGGGGGGCGCTTAGGGATGAGCAGTTCTTC.

The V call is TRBV30, the J call TRBJ1-3; unclear D gene. The CDR3 has 11 residues. Trimming shortened V by 3 bases and J by 9 bases, and 9 bases separated the two germline ends. Germline loops: CDR1 GTSNPN, CDR2 SVGIG (reference sequence). The CDR3 region has the DNA TGTGCCTGGAGGGGATATGGCACCATATATTTT. Translating it yields CAWRGYGTIYF.

As concerns this clone: At one of its ends the junction is not consistent with the germline gene, which may arise from a read error. The chain is built from TRBV30 and TRBJ2-7, with 8 bases fitting TRBD2. Per the germline V gene, CDR1 is GTSNPN and CDR2 is SVGIG (reference sequence). The length of the CDR3 is 12 residues. DNA of the CDR3: TGTGCCTGGAGCCCCCCGGGGGGGACCCCGGACTTC. It translates to CAWSPPGGTPDF.

The chain has TRBV6-5 and TRBJ1-2; D not resolved. This CDR3 is 11 amino acids long. The V end lost 6 bases, the J end lost 6 bases, and 8 bases lay between the germline ends. Germline CDR1 MNHEY, CDR2 SVGAGI. DNA for the CDR3: TGTGCCAGCAGGTGGAGGGATGGCTACACCTTC. This encodes CASRWRDGYTF.

V and J are TRBV5-1 and TRBJ2-2; D perhaps matches TRBD1 (6 bases). Germline CDR1 SGHRS, CDR2 YFSETQ. The CDR3 length is 13 residues. Trimming removed 5 bases from V and 6 bases from J, with 11 bases in between. The CDR3 reads CASRSQGSGELFF. The CDR3, as DNA: TGCGCCAGCAGGTCACAGGGTTCCGGGGAGCTGTTTTTT.

The V gene is TRBV10-2, the J gene TRBJ1-5, with TRBD1 as a possible D gene (6 bases). Trimming shortened V by 4 bases and J by 5 bases, and 6 bases separated the two germline ends. In germline, CDR1 is WSHSY, CDR2 SAAADI. The CDR3 is made up of 12 amino acids. The CDR3 DNA reads TGCGCCAGCAGTGCAGGGGATCAGCCCCAGCATTTT. Protein sequence: CASSAGDQPQHF.

The chain joins TRBV6-6 to TRBJ2-7; no clear D. There are 15 residues in the CDR3. CDR1 MNHNY and CDR2 SVGAGI come from the germline V gene (reference sequence). Trimming took off 2 bases at V and 6 bases at J, with 17 bases between the two ends. The CDR3 protein is CASSYRGPNSSEQYF. The CDR3 DNA reads TGTGCCAGCAGTTACAGAGGCCCGAATAGTTCCGAGCAGTACTTC.

This clone was counted many times. This rearrangement joins TRBV14 to TRBJ1-3; maybe TRBD1 (6 bases). This CDR3 comprises 16 residues. The V and J ends lost 4 bases and 3 bases respectively, with 16 bases between them. Per germline, CDR1 SGHDN and CDR2 FVKESK. CDR3 protein: CASSRTQGWFGNTIYF. CDR3 DNA sequence: TGTGCCAGCAGCCGCACACAGGGCTGGTTTGGAAACACCATATATTTT. Full variable domain (remainder filled in from reference TRBV14 and TRBJ1-3): EAGVTQFPSHSVIEKGQTVTLRCDPISGHDNLYWYRRVMGKEIKFLLHFVKESKQDESGMPNNRFLAERTGGTYSTLKVQPAELEDSGVYFCASSRTQGWFGNTIYFGEGSWLTVV.

As regards this clone: Other DNA sequences in this sample translate to the same CDR3. This chain uses TRBV7-2 with TRBJ2-2; D gene ambiguous. The V end lost 5 bases, the J end lost 0 bases, and 4 bases lay between the germline ends. This CDR3 region has 13 residues. CDR1 is SGHTA and CDR2 is FQGNSA in the germline V gene. The DNA for the CDR3 is TGTGCCAGCAGCACTCCGAACACCGGGGAGCTGTTTTTT. Protein product: CASSTPNTGELFF.

The V gene is TRBV9, the J gene TRBJ2-3, with D perhaps matching TRBD1 (6 bases). Germline-derived CDR1 and CDR2 are SGDLS and YYNGEE. Trimming stripped 4 bases from V and 2 bases from J, with 11 bases between. This CDR3 region has 14 residues. In DNA form, the CDR3 reads TGTGCCAGCAGCTTCCGGACAGCCACAGATACGCAGTATTTT. Protein sequence: CASSFRTATDTQYF.

The rearrangement joins TRBV7-2 to TRBJ1-1; possibly TRBD1 for D (5 bases). Trimming left V 1 base short and J 2 bases short, with 14 bases between. From germline, CDR1 is SGHTA and CDR2 FQGNSA. This CDR3 has 16 residues. As DNA, the CDR3 is TGTGCCAGCAGCTTAGTTGAGGCAGGGTTTAACACTGAAGCTTTCTTT. Translation: CASSLVEAGFNTEAFF.

This chain joins TRBV6-5 and TRBJ1-1; no firm D call. V was pared by 5 bases and J by 0 bases, with 7 bases between. The germline gives CDR1 MNHEY, CDR2 SVGAGI. CDR3 length: 13 residues. The chain's CDR3 is CASSIKLNTEAFF. The CDR3, as DNA: TGTGCCAGCAGTATAAAGTTGAACACTGAAGCTTTCTTT.

The rearrangement links TRBV5-1 to TRBJ1-1; 8 positions match TRBD1. The CDR3 totals 14 residues. Germline CDR1 SGHRS, CDR2 YFSETQ. The V gene end was trimmed by 4 bases and the J gene end by 5 bases; junction bases not matched to a gene: 7. CDR3 bases: TGCGCCAGCAGCATTACAGGGGGAGATACTGAAGCTTTCTTT. Encoded protein: CASSITGGDTEAFF.

The chain carries TRBV7-9 and TRBJ1-4; TRBD1 matches at 8 bases. The CDR3 has 15 residues. The V segment lost 5 bases and the J segment 7 bases; nucleotides outside the gene matches: 9. In germline, CDR1 is SEHNR, CDR2 FQNEAQ (reference sequence). DNA for the CDR3: TGTGCCAGCAGCGCCGCGGGCGGACAGGGTGAAAAACTGTTTTTT. Translation: CASSAAGGQGEKLFF.

The sample holds a few counts of this clone. The V call is TRBV12-5, the J call TRBJ2-5, with 9 bases that match TRBD1. Germline CDR1 reads LGHNT; CDR2 reads FRNRAP. V lost 6 bases and J lost 3; bases outside the gene matches: 11. This CDR3 contains 16 residues. CDR3 protein: CASGRFLGQGEETQYF. The CDR3, as DNA: TGTGCTAGTGGCCGATTTCTGGGACAGGGAGAAGAGACCCAGTACTTC.

The gene calls are TRBV7-9 and TRBJ2-5; possible D gene TRBD1, 5 bases. V lost 10 bases, J lost 5 bases, and 17 bases lay in between. This CDR3 has 13 amino acids. The V gene's germline CDR1 is SEHNR and CDR2 FQNEAQ (reference sequence). The CDR3 sequence is CATLRGLGETQYF. CDR3 DNA sequence: TGTGCCACACTAAGGGGTCTGGGGGAGACCCAGTACTTC.

As to this clone: The sample carries other DNA sequences with the same CDR3. The chain couples TRBV9 to TRBJ1-2; no reliable D call. The germline V and J ends were trimmed by 0 bases and 0 bases, with 9 bases remaining between them. The CDR3 covers 15 residues. CDR1 and CDR2 (germline): SGDLS, YYNGEE. For the CDR3, the DNA is TGTGCCAGCAGCGTAGCCCCCCAAGCTAACTATGGCTACACCTTC. Translation gives CASSVAPQANYGYTF.

V is TRBV30 and J is TRBJ1-5; D not resolved. CDR3 size: 12 residues. Trimming took 6 bases from V and 0 from J, leaving 6 bases between them. Germline-derived CDR1 and CDR2 are GTSNPN and SVGIG (reference sequence). CDR3 residues: CACESSNQPQHF. DNA of the CDR3: TGTGCCTGTGAGAGTAGCAATCAGCCCCAGCATTTT.

V usage is TRBV28 and J usage is TRBJ2-1; 10 nucleotides align to TRBD2. Germline-derived CDR1 and CDR2 are MDHEN and SYDVKM. This CDR3 has 15 residues. Unmatched junction bases numbered 5, after V lost 7 bases and J lost 2 bases. DNA of the CDR3: TGTGCCAGCATGAGTACTAGCGGGACCTACAATGAGCAGTTCTTC. Translation gives CASMSTSGTYNEQFF.

The gene calls are TRBV28 and TRBJ2-7, with a tentative D call TRBD1 (11 bases). Germline-derived CDR1 and CDR2 are MDHEN and SYDVKM. The CDR3 covers 21 residues. V lost 0 bases and J lost 3, with 30 bases in between. CDR3 sequence: CASSLWGQGVKLAGNSYEQYF. The DNA for the CDR3 is TGTGCCAGCAGTTTATGGGGACAGGGGGTAAAACTAGCGGGAAATAGCTACGAGCAGTACTTC.

For this clone: A single base separates this from a much larger clone, so it may be a read error. The chain employs TRBV7-9 and TRBJ1-1; possible D gene TRBD1, 6 bases. V was pared by 5 bases and J by 4 bases, with 11 bases between. Germline V gene data show CDR1 as SEHNR and CDR2 as FQNEAQ (reference sequence). The CDR3 extends over 13 amino acids. The CDR3 sequence is CASSQQGVTEAFF. CDR3 sequence (DNA): TGTGCCAGCAGCCAACAGGGAGTCACTGAAGCTTTCTTT.

The chain recombines TRBV19 with TRBJ2-2; D remains ambiguous. Germline V gives CDR1 LNHDA, CDR2 SQIVND (reference sequence). This CDR3 contains 12 residues. Trimming cost V 7 bases and J 0 bases, with 3 bases left between them. For the CDR3, the DNA is TGTGCCAGTATGGCGAACACCGGGGAGCTGTTTTTT. It yields the protein CASMANTGELFF.